Listed here are 9 T cell receptor delta chains from one sample, sequenced in a study of γδ T cells in repeated Plasmodium falciparum infection. TCRdb called clones from the multiplex PCR reads again using CATT. The table has about 50,000 delta-chain clones, about 2% seen once. Bulk repertoires came from Vgamma9/Vdelta2+ or Vdelta2-negative gammadelta T cells flow-sorted from PBMC. The sample was gamma-delta T cells from blood. All receptors come from a pool of human donors (malaria-infected and uninfected, not separated).

This clone was recorded a few times. A read error is likely here: a far larger clone is one base away. Other nucleotide sequences in the sample specify the same CDR3. The genes are TRDV1 and TRDJ1, with 7 nucleotides matching TRDD3. The J gene, missing from TCRdb, was assigned here through DNA to germline matching. V gave up 0 bases and J gave up 10 bases; unmatched junction bases: 38. Germline CDR1 and CDR2: TSWWSYY and QGS. CDR3 length: 24 residues. DNA of the CDR3: TGTGCTCTTGGGGAACTCACTCCACTCCCACCCCGTTGGGGGTGGGGGAACGGTTATATGGGACTCATCTTT. Translating it yields CALGELTPLPPRWGWGNGYMGLIF.

Of note for this clone: TCRdb's protein, taken from a much larger clone, differs from this DNA's translation at residue 20, likely owing to a read error; the protein displayed comes from the DNA. The V gene is TRDV1, but the J gene lacks a call; TRDD3 is the table's D call and was not checked against the DNA. The CDR3 totals 21 residues. The germline gives CDR1 TSWWSYY, CDR2 QGS. The CDR3 region is CALGELPFRYWGTSYTDKLTF. The CDR3 DNA is TGTGCTCTTGGGGAACTTCCCTTCAGGTACTGGGGGACCTCGTACACCGATAAACTCACCTTT.

As concerns this clone: TCRdb records a much larger clone's protein for this DNA, with a difference at residue 9 that likely arises from a read error; the protein given is the translation of the DNA. The genes are TRDV1 and TRDJ1; TRDD3 might be the D (5 bases). TCRdb gives no J gene; it was assigned here by matching the DNA to germline. CDR3 length: 16 amino acids. CDR1 and CDR2 (germline): TSWWSYY, QGS. The V and J ends lost 4 bases and 6 bases respectively, with 21 bases between them. The DNA for the CDR3 is TGTGCTCTTGGGGCGCCCGCCGGGGGCGTGGACAATAAACTCATCTTT. This encodes CALGAPAGGVDNKLIF.

The sample holds a few counts of this clone. TCRdb lists the protein of a much larger clone for this DNA, which differs at residue 4, so this is likely a read error; the protein given here is translated from the DNA itself. The chain has TRDV3 and TRDJ1; 8 bases align to TRDD3. The J gene was missing in TCRdb and was found by matching the end of the DNA to germline. CDR3 length: 17 residues. The ends lost 0 bases at V and 0 bases at J; junction bases unmatched: 12. From germline, CDR1 is TVYSNPD and CDR2 GDNSRS (reference sequence). Here the CDR3 reads CAFSGNPGGLYTDKLIF. CDR3 DNA: TGTGCCTTTAGTGGTAATCCTGGGGGACTGTACACCGATAAACTCATCTTT.

Points on this clone: The TCRdb protein comes from a much larger clone and disagrees with this DNA's translation at residue 7, likely due to a read error; the protein given here is derived from the DNA. The gene calls are TRDV1 and TRDJ1; 7 positions agree with TRDD3. Matching the DNA to germline supplied the J gene, which TCRdb does not give. Looked up from germline, CDR1 is TSWWSYY and CDR2 is QGS. The CDR3 sequence is 15 residues long. Germline trimming cut 1 base from V and 2 bases from J; bases unmatched to any gene: 4. CDR3 nucleotides: TGTGCTCTTGGGGAACCCGAGGATACGACCGATAAACTCATCTTT. Translating gives CALGEPEDTTDKLIF.

Points on this clone: The protein TCRdb gives is from a much larger clone and does not agree with this DNA's translation at residue 8, likely a read error; the protein shown here comes from the DNA. V and J are TRDV2 and TRDJ1; D is undetermined. Because TCRdb records no J gene, it was assigned here through a match of the DNA to germline. CDR1 and CDR2 (germline): GEAIGNYY, EKD. The CDR3 is 13 residues long. Trimming removed 3 bases from V and 3 bases from J, with 10 bases in between. CDR3 in DNA: TGTGCCTGTGACGGAGGGGCCGCCGATAAACTCATCTTT. Translation: CACDGGAADKLIF.

This clone was detected a few times. TCRdb pairs this DNA with a much larger clone's protein that differs at residue 12, likely a read error; the protein shown was translated from the DNA. CDR3: CACDTVLRSTDELIF. DNA for the CDR3: TGTGCCTGTGACACCGTATTGAGAAGCACCGATGAACTCATCTTT. The gene calls are TRDV2 and TRDJ1; the D is unclear. The J gene, absent from TCRdb, was called here by matching the DNA to germline. Germline loops: CDR1 GEAIGNYY, CDR2 EKD. The CDR3 length is 15 residues.

This clone was recorded a few times. A read error likely explains this, since a far larger clone differs by one base. Additional DNA sequences in this sample encode the identical CDR3. The chain is built from TRDV1 and TRDJ1; tentatively, D is TRDD3 (5 bases). The CDR3 has 15 amino acids. Germline CDR1 and CDR2: TSWWSYY and QGS. CDR3 nucleotide sequence: TGTGCTCTTGGGGACGGGAGGGGGCGAACCGATAAGCTCATCTTT. Its protein is CALGDGRGRTDKLIF.

This clone came up many times. This likely traces to a read error, being one base from a far larger clone. Other DNA sequences in this sample translate to the same CDR3. This chain links TRDV1 with TRDJ2; D tentatively fits TRDD2 or TRDD3 (8 bases each). The germline V and J ends were trimmed by 0 bases and 3 bases, with 29 bases remaining between them. The germline CDR1 and CDR2 sequences are TSWWSYY and QGS. CDR3 length: 22 residues. The CDR3 protein is CALGELGSSYVGYAPLTAQLFF. The DNA for the CDR3 is TGTGCTCTTGGGGAACTAGGTTCTTCCTACGTGGGATACGCGCCTCTGACAGCACAACTCTTCTTT.